Below, one TCR beta chain is given with its context. TCRdb's copy holds only in-frame clones and misses some; the assay was immunoSEQ multiplex PCR. The sample has fewer than 1.6 million clones, around 98.5% seen once. This sample is drawn from a study of shared clonotypes between healthy human individuals. This CDR3 contains 16 residues. The germline gives CDR1 MDHEN, CDR2 SYDVKM. V was pared by 6 bases and J by 5 bases, with 12 bases of the junction left unmatched. This sequence was found in a man aged 25-40 years in good health. The sample comprised naive CD4+ T cells sorted from blood. As for subset: CD45RA+ positively selected. The chain has TRBV28 and TRBJ2-1; TRBD2 matches at 8 bases. The CDR3 loop is CASSLRGGLGHNEQFF. The CDR3, as DNA: TGTGCCAGCAGCCTCCGCGGGGGACTAGGACACAATGAGCAGTTCTTC.